Below are 21 T cell receptor beta chains sequenced from a single sample in a study of CD8 T cells in ankylosing spondylitis. Overall study findings and caveats: There was a TCR beta motif, made of 7 to 9 highly homologous variants, that appeared characteristic of ankylosing spondylitis blood.

TCRdb reprocessed the 5' RACE reads with MiXCR, giving one entry per CDR3 protein. This repertoire shows 450,000 to 550,000 distinct CDR3 sequences, approximately 5.3% found once; its top ten account for under 4.5%. No antigen has been identified for these receptors. The material sequenced was blood, either unsorted or a sorted T cell fraction (not recorded which). All receptors come from a male donor with ankylosing spondylitis.

CDR3 nucleotide sequence: TGTGCCAGCAGCTTGTCCTTCTACAATGAGCAGTTCTTC. The encoded protein is CASSLSFYNEQFF. V usage is TRBV11-1 and J usage is TRBJ2-1; D unclear. The CDR3 runs 13 residues. Looked up from germline, CDR1 is SGHAT and CDR2 is FQDESV (reference sequence). V dropped 3 bases and J dropped 3 bases, with 6 bases sitting between them.

This chain uses TRBV6-2 or TRBV6-3 with TRBJ2-1; weak D call: TRBD2 (6 bases). The CDR3 is made up of 12 amino acids. V was pared by 6 bases and J by 10 bases, with 13 bases between. Germline CDR1 reads MNHEY; CDR2 reads SVGEGT. CDR3 sequence: CASSGTSREQFF. The CDR3 region has the DNA TGTGCCAGCAGCGGGACTTCCCGGGAGCAGTTCTTC.

This clonotype came up many times. The chain has TRBV11-2 and TRBJ1-1; TRBD1 is a possible D gene (6 bases). Germline V gene lookup returns CDR1 SGHAT and CDR2 FQNNGV. The CDR3 contains 19 residues. V was clipped by 6 bases and J by 2 bases, with 28 bases between them. DNA of the CDR3: TGTGCCAGCAGAAAGGGGGTCCGGGTTCGCCCGGGAGGAAACACTGAAGCTTTCTTT. This sequence encodes CASRKGVRVRPGGNTEAFF.

The chain couples TRBV9 to TRBJ2-3; 8 bases map to TRBD1. CDR1 SGDLS and CDR2 YYNGEE come from the germline V gene. V lost 3 bases to trimming and J lost 5 bases; unmatched junction nucleotides: 11. The CDR3 totals 16 residues. CDR3 coding DNA: TGTGCCAGCAGCGGAGAGCCAGGGGGCTATAAAGATACGCAGTATTTT. Its translation is CASSGEPGGYKDTQYF. The variable domain in full, completed from reference TRBV9 and TRBJ2-3, reads DSGVTQTPKHLITATGQRVTLRCSPRSGDLSVYWYQQSLDQGLQFLIQYYNGEERAKGNILERFSAQQFPDLHSELNLSSLELGDSALYFCASSGEPGGYKDTQYFGPGTRLTVL.

This clonotype has at least ten counts. This chain connects TRBV12-3 or TRBV12-4 to TRBJ1-1; D unresolved. The CDR3 has 13 residues. V lost 3 bases and J lost 1, with 6 bases in between. CDR3 sequence: CASSFRWNTEAFF. The CDR3 nucleotides read TGTGCCAGCAGTTTTAGGTGGAACACTGAAGCTTTCTTT.

This clonotype occurred many times. The chain links TRBV5-1 to TRBJ2-7; D unresolved. The germline V and J ends were trimmed by 1 base and 3 bases, with 14 bases remaining between them. In germline, CDR1 is SGHRS, CDR2 YFSETQ. The CDR3 extends over 15 amino acids. In DNA form, the CDR3 reads TGCGCCAGCAGCTTGTTGCTTAGGGCAGACTACGAGCAGTACTTC. Translation gives CASSLLLRADYEQYF.

This clonotype was detected many times. V is TRBV4-3 and J is TRBJ1-1; no definite D call. This CDR3 spans 14 amino acids. Trimming pared 3 bases from V and 7 bases from J, leaving 15 bases between. CDR1 LGHNA and CDR2 YSLEER come from the germline V gene. This CDR3 is CASSHQTGFGEAFF. CDR3 sequence (DNA): TGCGCCAGCAGCCACCAAACGGGTTTCGGTGAAGCTTTCTTT.

This clonotype has more than one count but fewer than ten. The V and J genes are TRBV12-1 and TRBJ1-5. TRBV12-1 is flagged as a pseudogene. The CDR3 contains 14 residues. Here the CDR3 DNA reads TGTGCCAGATTACGGGGATTCAGCAATCAGCCCCAGCATTTT. Translation gives CARLRGFSNQPQHF.

This clonotype was detected many times. The genes are TRBV4-2 and TRBJ2-1; 7 positions agree with TRBD2. The trim removed 1 base at V and 0 bases at J, leaving 3 bases unmatched. CDR1 LGHNA and CDR2 YNFKEQ come from the germline V gene. The CDR3 totals 16 residues. The DNA for the CDR3 is TGTGCCAGCAGCCAAGGGGGAGGGAACTCCTACAATGAGCAGTTCTTC. Protein product: CASSQGGGNSYNEQFF.

Only a few counts were recorded for this clonotype. The chain combines TRBV3-1 with TRBJ2-6, with D perhaps matching TRBD1 (5 bases). CDR1 and CDR2 from the germline V gene are LGHDT and YNNKEL (reference sequence). The CDR3 has 14 amino acids. Trimming stripped 4 bases from V and 3 bases from J, with 7 bases between. The CDR3 sequence is CASSLTGGANVLTF. CDR3 coding DNA: TGTGCCAGCAGCCTAACAGGTGGGGCCAACGTCCTGACTTTC.

There are a few counts of this clonotype. V is TRBV20-1 and J is TRBJ2-4; D is unclear. The V end lost 0 bases, the J end lost 7 bases, and 16 bases lay between the germline ends. From germline, CDR1 is DFQATT and CDR2 SNEGSKA (reference sequence). The CDR3 extends over 15 amino acids. The CDR3 sequence is CSARDSRVLGNIQYF. The CDR3 DNA reads TGCAGTGCTAGAGACTCCCGAGTTCTTGGGAACATTCAGTACTTC.

This clonotype was found a few times. This chain links TRBV28 with TRBJ2-7; tentative D call: TRBD2 (6 bases). CDR1 and CDR2 (germline): MDHEN, SYDVKM. V shed 2 bases and J shed 4 bases, with 18 bases lying between them. The CDR3 sequence is 16 residues long. Written as DNA, the CDR3 is TGTGCCAGCAGTTTAATCTCTGGGGGGAGCCCTTACGAGCAGTACTTC. It specifies CASSLISGGSPYEQYF.

The chain uses TRBV12-3 or TRBV12-4 and TRBJ2-6; D remains ambiguous. The length of the CDR3 is 15 residues. The ends were cut back, 8 bases at V and 2 bases at J, with 13 bases in the middle. The CDR3 region has the DNA TGTGCCAGCGGTCGGTGGCCGCCTGGGGCCAACGTCCTGACTTTC. Residues: CASGRWPPGANVLTF.

This clonotype has ten or more counts. V and J are TRBV5-1 and TRBJ2-7; D perhaps matches TRBD1 (6 bases). The germline V gene has CDR1 SGHRS and CDR2 YFSETQ. This CDR3 has 17 amino acids. V gave up 1 base and J gave up 2 bases, with 19 bases separating them. CDR3 DNA: TGCGCCAGCAGCTTGTTACTGGACAGAGACATAACCTACGAGCAGTACTTC. This translates into CASSLLLDRDITYEQYF.

The table lists this clonotype with many counts. V usage is TRBV12-3 or TRBV12-4 and J usage is TRBJ1-5, with D hard to call. Deletions cut 3 bases from V and 7 bases from J, with 13 bases between. The CDR3 contains 14 residues. The CDR3 reads CASSFGRFVQPQHF. The CDR3 DNA follows: TGTGCCAGCAGTTTCGGAAGGTTTGTCCAGCCCCAGCATTTT.

This clonotype has just a few counts. V gene TRBV6-5 combines with J gene TRBJ2-1; tentative D call: TRBD2 (6 bases). Germline-derived CDR1 and CDR2 are MNHEY and SVGAGI. V lost 0 bases and J 8 bases, leaving 17 bases between the germline ends. CDR3 size: 16 residues. CDR3 protein: CASSYSEGLARDEQFF. The CDR3 DNA follows: TGTGCCAGCAGTTACTCGGAGGGGCTAGCGCGGGATGAGCAGTTCTTC.

This clonotype was counted at least ten times. The CDR3 loop reads CSASASGVGNEQYF. The CDR3 region has the DNA TGCAGTGCTAGCGCTAGCGGGGTGGGAAACGAGCAGTACTTC. The gene calls are TRBV20-1 and TRBJ2-7; 9 nucleotides line up with TRBD2. V was clipped by 3 bases and J by 5 bases; unmatched bases: 8. The CDR3 covers 14 residues. CDR1 and CDR2 from the germline V gene are DFQATT and SNEGSKA (reference sequence).

This clonotype was seen repeatedly, ten times or more. The chain has TRBV27 and TRBJ1-2; D call uncertain. The germline gives CDR1 MNHEY, CDR2 SMNVEV (reference sequence). The V and J ends lost 3 bases and 1 base respectively, with 15 bases between them. This CDR3 is 16 amino acids long. CDR3 loop: CASSLIQAPSNYGYTF. CDR3 DNA sequence: TGTGCCAGCAGTTTGATCCAGGCACCGAGTAACTATGGCTACACCTTC.

Ten or more counts support this clonotype. V and J are TRBV9 and TRBJ2-1; possible D gene TRBD2, 7 bases. The CDR3 runs to 16 residues. Germline values: CDR1 SGDLS, CDR2 YYNGEE. V lost 4 bases, J lost 4 bases, and 18 bases lay in between. Written as DNA, the CDR3 is TGTGCCAGCAGCACGGCTGGGAGGGGGTGGTACAATGAGCAGTTCTTC. Translated: CASSTAGRGWYNEQFF.

This clonotype was observed at least ten times. This chain uses TRBV7-9 with TRBJ2-2; 8 bases map to TRBD1. The CDR3 has 15 residues. Germline V gene data show CDR1 as SEHNR and CDR2 as FQNEAQ (reference sequence). With 4 bases clipped from V and 4 bases from J, the junction kept 5 bases outside the gene matches. CDR3 coding DNA: TGTGCCAGCAGCTGGGACAGGTACTTCACCGGGGAGCTGTTTTTT. Amino acid sequence: CASSWDRYFTGELFF.

At least ten counts were recorded for this clonotype. The rearrangement joins TRBV6-1 to TRBJ2-2; D is possibly TRBD1 (5 bases). The length of the CDR3 is 13 residues. The germline V gene has CDR1 MNHNS and CDR2 SASEGT. Trimming pared 7 bases from V and 0 bases from J, leaving 6 bases between. CDR3 nucleotides: TGTGCCAGCACCAGGGCGAACACCGGGGAGCTGTTTTTT. Protein product: CASTRANTGELFF.